This T cell receptor (beta chain) was found in a study of radiation and T cells in renal cell carcinoma. Time point specified: baseline pretreatment blood. The treatment is: 15 Gy SBRT to primary tumor, nephrectomy 4 weeks later. The CDR3 has 14 amino acids. The V end lost 2 bases, the J end lost 1 base, and 8 bases lay between the germline ends. From germline, CDR1 is SGHRS and CDR2 YFSETQ. The repertoire was sequenced with immunoSEQ multiplex PCR; TCRdb's copy has only in-frame clones and lacks some. The repertoire includes about 150,000 clones, about 88% of them detected once, and 3.5% to 5% sits in the top ten.

This chain links TRBV5-1 with TRBJ2-3; D gene uncertain. The specimen comprised blood, sampled from a patient whose treatment included radiotherapy and nephrectomy. The source is a woman in her 70s with renal cell carcinoma. CDR3 residues: CASSFGYRTDTQYF. Here the CDR3 DNA reads TGCGCCAGCAGCTTCGGCTACCGCACAGATACGCAGTATTTT.